This T cell receptor (beta chain) was captured by sequencing in a study of blood T cell repertoires in COVID-19. Across the study: Sites across the United States, Italy and Spain contributed samples from acute and convalescent COVID-19. PBMCs, B-cell-depleted T cells, or T cells were the source of the cDNA or gDNA that made up the material.

Measured with immunoSEQ multiplex PCR; TCRdb has only the in-frame clones, and not every one. Of 150,000 to 200,000 clones listed, more than 75% are singletons. Germline loops: CDR1 MNHEY, CDR2 SMNVEV (reference sequence). This CDR3 comprises 16 residues. V lost 3 bases to trimming and J lost 2 bases; unmatched junction nucleotides: 6. Ages ranged from about 18 to 89 years, with residence in about two dozen US areas. The sequenced sample consisted of PBMCs or T cells enriched from blood (not recorded which). This receptor was obtained from a man aged 55 to 70 who had been exposed to COVID-19. This chain joins TRBV27 and TRBJ1-2; 10 bases agree with TRBD1. In DNA form, the CDR3 reads TGTGCCAGCAGTTTTTCAGGGACAGGGGCGAACTATGGCTACACCTTC. Translating gives CASSFSGTGANYGYTF.